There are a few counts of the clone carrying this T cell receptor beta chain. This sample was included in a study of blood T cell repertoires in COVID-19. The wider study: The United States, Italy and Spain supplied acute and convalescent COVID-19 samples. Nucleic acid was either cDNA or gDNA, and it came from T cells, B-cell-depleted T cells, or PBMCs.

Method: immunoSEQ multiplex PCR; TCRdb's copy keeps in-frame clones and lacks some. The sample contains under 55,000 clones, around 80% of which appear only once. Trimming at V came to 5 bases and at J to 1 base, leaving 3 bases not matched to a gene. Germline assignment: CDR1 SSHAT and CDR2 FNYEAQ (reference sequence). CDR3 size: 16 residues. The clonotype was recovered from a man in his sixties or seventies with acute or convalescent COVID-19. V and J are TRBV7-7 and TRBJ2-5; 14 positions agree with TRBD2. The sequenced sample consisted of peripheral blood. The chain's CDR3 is CASSPGLAGGQETQYF. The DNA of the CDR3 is TGTGCCAGCAGCCCAGGACTAGCGGGGGGCCAAGAGACCCAGTACTTC.